The 30 T cell receptor beta chains below come from one sample, sequenced in a study of CD8 T cells in ankylosing spondylitis. TCRdb re-analysed the 5' RACE reads in MiXCR, keeping a single row per CDR3 protein. The sample shows more than 60,000 distinct CDR3 sequences, 6.2% of them seen only once. The sample was synovial fluid, either unsorted or a sorted T cell fraction (not recorded which). The origin of the receptors is a male donor with ankylosing spondylitis.

V and J are TRBV29-1 and TRBJ1-4; perhaps TRBD1 as D (5 bases). Germline CDR1 SQVTM, CDR2 ANQGSEA. This CDR3 comprises 12 residues. The V gene lost 7 bases and the J gene lost 8 bases, with 14 bases spanning the gap. The CDR3 sequence: CSGGLGREKLFF. The CDR3 DNA follows: TGCAGCGGGGGACTGGGGAGAGAAAAACTGTTTTTT.

J is TRBJ2-3 and V is TRBV29-1; 8 bases are shared with TRBD1. Per germline, CDR1 SQVTM and CDR2 ANQGSEA. The CDR3 has 15 residues. Trimming cost V 7 bases and J 3 bases; bases outside gene matches: 12. CDR3: CSAQPQGARTDTQYF. CDR3 DNA sequence: TGCAGCGCTCAACCTCAGGGGGCGCGAACAGATACGCAGTATTTT.

This clonotype came up a few times. The chain joins TRBV7-7 to TRBJ2-1; the D is unclear. V lost 4 bases and J lost 6, with 10 bases in between. This CDR3 is 13 amino acids long. The germline CDR1 and CDR2 sequences are SSHAT and FNYEAQ (reference sequence). The CDR3 DNA is TGTGCCAGCAGCTCCTCACCAGGCAATGAGCAGTTCTTC. This encodes CASSSSPGNEQFF.

This clonotype occurred many times. This CDR3 is CASSQDLHSGTGGNEQYF. CDR3 nucleotide sequence: TGCGCCAGCAGCCAAGATCTTCATAGCGGGACAGGGGGCAACGAGCAGTACTTC. The chain couples TRBV4-1 to TRBJ2-7; 12 bases fit TRBD1. Looked up from germline, CDR1 is MGHRA and CDR2 is YSYEKL. CDR3 length equals 18 residues. V shed 0 bases and J 5 bases; nucleotides not matched to a gene: 11.

This clonotype was recorded at least ten times. The genes are TRBV7-2 and TRBJ2-7, with TRBD2 matching over 10 bases. The V segment lost 5 bases and the J segment 7 bases; nucleotides outside the gene matches: 11. This CDR3 region has 15 residues. CDR1 and CDR2 from the germline V gene are SGHTA and FQGNSA. CDR3 in amino acids: CASSPGTSDAKEQYF. The CDR3 DNA sequence: TGTGCCAGCAGCCCGGGGACTAGCGATGCTAAGGAGCAGTACTTC.

Ten or more counts support this clonotype. The CDR3 is CSATWGLAVLYQETQYF. As DNA, the CDR3 is TGCAGTGCCACCTGGGGACTAGCGGTACTATACCAAGAGACCCAGTACTTC. V and J are TRBV20-1 and TRBJ2-5; 11 nucleotides match TRBD2. The length of the CDR3 is 17 residues. With V trimmed by 6 bases and J by 0 bases, 12 bases remained unmatched. The germline gives CDR1 DFQATT, CDR2 SNEGSKA (reference sequence).

The chain is built from TRBV4-2 and TRBJ1-1, with D tentatively TRBD1 (6 bases). Germline assignment: CDR1 LGHNA and CDR2 YNFKEQ. Between the trimmed V and J ends, which lost 1 base and 5 bases, there was a span of 17 bases. This CDR3 contains 16 residues. The CDR3 spells CASSQVKGGWGTEAFF. Written as DNA, the CDR3 is TGTGCCAGCAGCCAAGTAAAAGGGGGTTGGGGAACTGAAGCTTTCTTT.

This chain joins TRBV5-1 and TRBJ2-2; 7 bases agree with TRBD1. Germline CDR1 SGHRS, CDR2 YFSETQ. V shed 4 bases, J shed 2 bases, and the junction held 8 bases outside the gene matches. The CDR3 is made up of 16 amino acids. CDR3 sequence reads: CASSIRQGINTGELFF. The CDR3 bases are TGCGCCAGCAGCATAAGACAGGGAATTAACACCGGGGAGCTGTTTTTT.

The rearrangement uses TRBV29-1 and TRBJ2-1; D is unclear. CDR1 is SQVTM and CDR2 is ANQGSEA in the germline V gene. The CDR3 is 14 amino acids. Trimming cost V 7 bases and J 0 bases, with 13 bases left between them. The CDR3 is CSADGWGSYNEQFF. In DNA, the CDR3 is TGCAGCGCCGATGGGTGGGGCTCCTACAATGAGCAGTTCTTC.

This clonotype was recorded many times. The chain combines TRBV5-1 with TRBJ1-5; weak D call: TRBD1 (5 bases). Trimming took off 4 bases at V and 4 bases at J, with 15 bases between the two ends. Germline V gene data show CDR1 as SGHRS and CDR2 as YFSETQ. The CDR3 spans 15 residues. CDR3 sequence: CASSPEPGINQPQHF. The CDR3 nucleotides read TGCGCCAGCAGCCCCGAGCCAGGGATAAATCAGCCCCAGCATTTT.

There are a few counts of this clonotype. The rearrangement joins TRBV28 to TRBJ2-1; the D is unclear. Germline CDR1 and CDR2: MDHEN and SYDVKM. The germline V and J ends were trimmed by 2 bases and 7 bases, with 6 bases remaining between them. The CDR3 has 12 residues. The CDR3 protein is CASSLVWNEQFF. The CDR3 region has the DNA TGTGCCAGCAGTTTAGTTTGGAATGAGCAGTTCTTC.

The sample holds many counts of this clonotype. This rearrangement joins TRBV29-1 to TRBJ2-1; 8 positions match TRBD2. The CDR3 contains 13 residues. Looked up from germline, CDR1 is SQVTM and CDR2 is ANQGSEA. V shed 0 bases and J 12 bases; nucleotides not matched to a gene: 7. CDR3 sequence (DNA): TGCAGCGTTGAAGAGACTAGCGTAAGGGCGCAGTTCTTC. Encoded protein: CSVEETSVRAQFF.

There are a few counts of this clonotype. The chain carries TRBV20-1 and TRBJ2-3, with 7 bases lining up with TRBD2. Germline lookup yields CDR1 DFQATT and CDR2 SNEGSKA (reference sequence). The junction had 12 bases not matched to a gene; V was cut back by 6 bases and J by 6 bases. This CDR3 is built from 14 residues. The CDR3 sequence: CSAVLGRTADTQYF. In DNA form, the CDR3 reads TGCAGTGCCGTCCTCGGGAGGACGGCGGATACGCAGTATTTT.

This clonotype came up a few times. CDR3 residues: CASSITAPAEAFF. The CDR3 nucleotides read TGTGCCAGTAGTATTACAGCTCCAGCTGAAGCTTTCTTT. The chain combines TRBV19 with TRBJ1-1; D remains unclear. The CDR3 covers 13 residues. V was clipped by 3 bases and J by 6 bases, with 11 bases between them. Germline CDR1 LNHDA, CDR2 SQIVND (reference sequence).

This chain joins TRBV6-2 or TRBV6-3 and TRBJ1-1; tentatively, D is TRBD1 (5 bases). CDR1 and CDR2 (germline): MNHEY, SVGEGT. The CDR3 is 14 amino acids. V shed 6 bases and J shed 0 bases, with 11 bases lying between them. Written as DNA, the CDR3 is TGTGCCAGCAGACTGGGGACGGTGAACACTGAAGCTTTCTTT. It yields the protein CASRLGTVNTEAFF.

In this sample, this clonotype turned up many times. This chain connects TRBV10-3 to TRBJ1-6; TRBD1 matches at 7 bases. Germline V gene data show CDR1 as ENHRY and CDR2 as SYGVKD. The CDR3 has 14 residues. The junction had 7 bases not matched to a gene; V was cut back by 4 bases and J by 10 bases. The DNA for the CDR3 is TGTGCCATCAGTGGGACAGGTGATGACTCACCCCTCCACTTT. This gives the protein CAISGTGDDSPLHF.

This clonotype appeared many times. The chain is built from TRBV6-1 and TRBJ1-2, with D possibly matching TRBD1 (6 bases). This CDR3 has 17 amino acids. CDR1 and CDR2 from the germline V gene are MNHNS and SASEGT. The ends were cut back, 6 bases at V and 7 bases at J, with 27 bases in the middle. CDR3 protein: CASRQSGVGGPVSGYTF. CDR3 nucleotide sequence: TGTGCCAGCAGACAATCGGGTGTAGGGGGGCCGGTATCTGGCTACACCTTC.

The sample holds many counts of this clonotype. This CDR3 is CASSLATGDYGYTF. The CDR3 DNA reads TGCGCCAGCAGCTTAGCGACAGGGGACTATGGCTACACCTTC. The chain combines TRBV5-1 with TRBJ1-2, with TRBD1 identical over 8 bases. The CDR3 totals 14 residues. With 2 bases clipped from V and 3 bases from J, the junction kept 3 bases outside the gene matches. Germline V gives CDR1 SGHRS, CDR2 YFSETQ.

This clonotype was seen only a few times. The chain employs TRBV19 and TRBJ2-1; 8 nucleotides match TRBD2. Germline loops: CDR1 LNHDA, CDR2 SQIVND (reference sequence). This CDR3 has 17 amino acids. V shed 2 bases and J 4 bases; nucleotides not matched to a gene: 10. The CDR3: CASSITPQRERYNEQFF. CDR3 coding DNA: TGTGCCAGTAGTATAACCCCCCAGCGGGAGAGGTACAATGAGCAGTTCTTC.

The sample holds many counts of this clonotype. The chain couples TRBV2 to TRBJ1-1, with D possibly matching TRBD1 (5 bases). Trimming left V 7 bases short and J 7 bases short, with 22 bases between. This CDR3 spans 15 amino acids. Germline loops: CDR1 SNHLY, CDR2 FYNNEI. The chain's CDR3 is CASIEQTGSAGEAFF. The DNA of the CDR3 is TGTGCCAGCATCGAACAAACAGGTTCGGCTGGTGAAGCTTTCTTT.

The V gene is TRBV7-3, the J gene TRBJ2-2; 9 nucleotides agree with TRBD2. The CDR3 covers 17 residues. V gave up 1 base and J gave up 5 bases; unmatched junction bases: 8. Germline values: CDR1 SGHTA, CDR2 FQGTGA. The CDR3 DNA reads TGTGCCAGCAGCTTAAGTTTTGCGGGAGGGCGGACCGGGGAGCTGTTTTTT. The encoded protein is CASSLSFAGGRTGELFF.

This clonotype appeared many times. V gene TRBV28 combines with J gene TRBJ1-5; perhaps TRBD1 as D (6 bases). Germline CDR1 and CDR2: MDHEN and SYDVKM. CDR3 length: 17 amino acids. Trimming removed 6 bases from V and 5 bases from J, with 23 bases in between. In DNA, the CDR3 is TGTGCCAGCAGGATTTCCCGGGACAAAGGTCCCGATCAGCCCCAGCATTTT. Residues: CASRISRDKGPDQPQHF.

This clonotype was recorded many times. V and J are TRBV28 and TRBJ1-4; the D is unclear. Trimming shortened V by 6 bases and J by 8 bases, and 19 bases separated the two germline ends. The CDR3 spans 15 residues. Germline lookup yields CDR1 MDHEN and CDR2 SYDVKM. The chain's CDR3 is CASRSESGRNEKLFF. CDR3 DNA sequence: TGTGCCAGCAGATCAGAATCTGGGCGCAACGAAAAACTGTTTTTT.

This clonotype was seen only a few times. The gene calls are TRBV3-1 and TRBJ2-1; 10 nucleotides line up with TRBD2. This CDR3 region has 14 residues. Germline CDR1 reads LGHDT; CDR2 reads YNNKEL (reference sequence). Losses at the gene ends were 4 bases for V and 10 bases for J; bases not matched to a gene: 7. This CDR3 reads CASSLTSGNWEQFF. CDR3 in DNA: TGTGCCAGCAGCCTCACTAGCGGGAACTGGGAGCAGTTCTTC.

This clonotype has more than one count but fewer than ten. V is TRBV3-1 and J is TRBJ2-4; D not resolved. The CDR3 has 14 residues. Trimming took off 1 base at V and 4 bases at J, with 8 bases between the two ends. Germline CDR1 and CDR2: LGHDT and YNNKEL (reference sequence). CDR3 nucleotide sequence: TGTGCCAGCAGCCAAGCCAGAAAAAAAAACATTCAGTACTTC. It is translated as CASSQARKKNIQYF.

The sample holds many counts of this clonotype. This sequence joins TRBV20-1 and TRBJ1-5, with TRBD1 identical over 9 bases. V shed 6 bases and J 2 bases; nucleotides not matched to a gene: 14. The CDR3 runs 17 residues. Germline loops: CDR1 DFQATT, CDR2 SNEGSKA (reference sequence). CDR3 nucleotide sequence: TGCAGTGCCGGAACTTTGGGACAGGGCGTCGGCAATCAGCCCCAGCATTTT. Its translation: CSAGTLGQGVGNQPQHF.

This clonotype was seen more than once but under ten times. This chain uses TRBV5-1 with TRBJ1-1, with D possibly being TRBD1 (5 bases). Trimming removed 3 bases at V and 2 bases at J, with 11 bases between. There are 14 residues in the CDR3. Germline lookup yields CDR1 SGHRS and CDR2 YFSETQ. The CDR3, as DNA: TGCGCCAGCAGCTCGACCCAGGGAAACACTGAAGCTTTCTTT. Its protein is CASSSTQGNTEAFF.

This clonotype came up many times. The chain joins TRBV3-1 to TRBJ2-4, with TRBD1 matching 7 bases. In germline, CDR1 is LGHDT, CDR2 YNNKEL (reference sequence). The CDR3 loop spans 18 amino acids. J lost 2 bases, V lost 3 bases, and 13 bases had no gene match. The CDR3 DNA reads TGTGCCAGCAGCCAGATAGTCGGGACAGCCGTAACCAAAAACATTCAGTACTTC. Protein product: CASSQIVGTAVTKNIQYF.

J is TRBJ2-1 and V is TRBV20-1; no reliable D call. The CDR3 is 13 residues long. Germline values: CDR1 DFQATT, CDR2 SNEGSKA (reference sequence). V was clipped by 5 bases and J by 0 bases, with 8 bases between them. The CDR3 here is CSALPSSYNEQFF. CDR3 DNA: TGCAGTGCTCTGCCATCCTCCTACAATGAGCAGTTCTTC.

In its sample, this clonotype was seen many times. The chain joins TRBV28 to TRBJ1-2, with D possibly being TRBD1 (6 bases). Trimming pared 6 bases from V and 7 bases from J, leaving 18 bases between. Per germline, CDR1 MDHEN and CDR2 SYDVKM. The CDR3 totals 14 residues. CDR3 protein: CASRTLTDRRGYTF. CDR3 nucleotide sequence: TGTGCCAGCAGGACCCTCACCGACAGGCGTGGCTACACCTTC.